This entry lists 18 T cell receptor beta chains sequenced from one sample in a study of neoadjuvant nivolumab and ipilimumab in lung cancer. Sequencing was performed with immunoSEQ multiplex PCR; in TCRdb, only in-frame clones are kept and a portion is missing. The data show roughly 30,000 clones, with roughly nine tenths seen just once and around 5.1% held by the top ten. Sequences were derived from peripheral blood, sampled after neoadjuvant nivolumab, alone or with ipilimumab, at or shortly before surgery. The receptors were sampled from an adult with non-small cell lung cancer.

The gene calls are TRBV15 and TRBJ2-6; tentatively, D is TRBD2 (6 bases). In germline, CDR1 is LNHNV, CDR2 YYDKDF (reference sequence). The V end was cut by 1 base, the J end by 0 bases, with 13 bases between. The CDR3 spans 18 residues. The CDR3 here is CATSRGRRVNSGANVLTF. CDR3 nucleotides: TGTGCCACCAGCAGAGGTAGGAGGGTAAACTCTGGGGCCAACGTCCTGACTTTC.

This chain uses TRBV9 with TRBJ1-5; 8 bases map to TRBD1. Trimming took 3 bases from V and 5 from J; bases not matched to a gene: 4. Germline V CDR1 and CDR2: SGDLS, YYNGEE. The CDR3 is 14 amino acids. CDR3 DNA: TGTGCCAGCAGCGCCCAGACAGGGGATCAGCCCCAGCATTTT. Its protein product is CASSAQTGDQPQHF.

This rearrangement joins TRBV5-1 to TRBJ2-7; 9 bases line up with TRBD1. The J segment lost 3 bases and the V segment lost 4 bases, leaving 8 bases of the junction unmatched. The CDR3 runs 15 residues. Germline CDR1 reads SGHRS; CDR2 reads YFSETQ. CDR3 coding DNA: TGCGCCAGCAGCCCGGACGGGACAGGGAACTACGAGCAGTACTTC. Encoded protein: CASSPDGTGNYEQYF.

The chain joins TRBV6-7 to TRBJ2-7; TRBD2 aligns across 10 bases. TRBV6-7 is classed as an ORF, of uncertain function. V lost 6 bases to trimming and J lost 6 bases; unmatched junction nucleotides: 11. The CDR3 is made up of 15 amino acids. The CDR3 coding sequence is TGTGCCAGCAGCCTCCGGGTAGCGGGGGGCCCCGAGCAGTACTTC. Translating gives CASSLRVAGGPEQYF.

This clone is a singleton in its sample. The chain couples TRBV19 to TRBJ2-7; TRBD1 is a possible D gene (6 bases). CDR1 is LNHDA, CDR2 SQIVND, per germline (reference sequence). The V and J ends lost 5 bases and 5 bases respectively, with 13 bases between them. The CDR3 consists of 13 residues. CDR3 bases: TGTGCCAGTAGTCAGACAGGATCCCACGAGCAGTACTTC. Residues: CASSQTGSHEQYF.

This chain links TRBV7-9 with TRBJ1-2; the D is unclear. V was pared by 4 bases and J by 1 base, with 16 bases between. The CDR3 sequence is 16 residues long. Germline-derived CDR1 and CDR2 are SEHNR and FQNEAQ (reference sequence). The CDR3, as DNA: TGTGCCAGCAGCTCCACGAACTGGAACCTTAACTATGGCTACACCTTC. Translated, it gives CASSSTNWNLNYGYTF.

V usage is TRBV5-1 and J usage is TRBJ1-2; maybe TRBD1 (5 bases). The CDR3 covers 12 residues. Germline V gene data show CDR1 as SGHRS and CDR2 as YFSETQ. The germline V and J ends were trimmed by 3 bases and 5 bases, with 8 bases remaining between them. The CDR3 here is CASSSGLYGYTF. CDR3 nucleotides: TGCGCCAGCAGCTCGGGACTATATGGCTACACCTTC.

This chain links TRBV29-1 with TRBJ2-5; no clear D. The germline V and J ends were trimmed by 3 bases and 3 bases, with 5 bases remaining between them. In germline, CDR1 is SQVTM, CDR2 ANQGSEA. The CDR3 consists of 11 residues. CDR3: CSVEAEETQYF. The CDR3, as DNA: TGCAGCGTTGAGGCGGAAGAGACCCAGTACTTC.

V is TRBV6-5 and J is TRBJ1-1; TRBD1 might be the D (5 bases). The V gene lost 5 bases and the J gene lost 3 bases, with 13 bases spanning the gap. Germline V gene data show CDR1 as MNHEY and CDR2 as SVGAGI. The CDR3 totals 14 residues. CDR3 DNA sequence: TGTGCCAGCAGTCCTAGACAGATCGACACTGAAGCTTTCTTT. Translating it yields CASSPRQIDTEAFF.

J is TRBJ1-4 and V is TRBV25-1; D is unresolved. The V gene's germline CDR1 is MGHDK and CDR2 SYGVNS. Trimming stripped 0 bases from V and 8 bases from J, with 13 bases between. This CDR3 has 15 residues. The chain's CDR3 is CASSEYGSRSEKLFF. CDR3 in DNA: TGTGCCAGCAGTGAATACGGCAGTCGTTCGGAAAAACTGTTTTTT. Together with reference TRBV25-1 and TRBJ1-4, the CDR3 gives the full variable domain: EADIYQTPRYLVIGTGKKITLECSQTMGHDKMYWYQQDPGMELHLIHYSYGVNSTEKGDLSSESTVSRIRTEHFPLTLESARPSHTSQYLCASSEYGSRSEKLFFGSGTQLSVL.

This chain uses TRBV9 with TRBJ2-5, with 7 bases identical to TRBD2. Looked up from germline, CDR1 is SGDLS and CDR2 is YYNGEE. This CDR3 spans 15 amino acids. The V gene end was trimmed by 0 bases and the J gene end by 2 bases; junction bases not matched to a gene: 4. CDR3 DNA: TGTGCCAGCAGCGTAGGCGCGGGGGATCAAGAGACCCAGTACTTC. Translating gives CASSVGAGDQETQYF.

DNA of the CDR3: TGCAGCGCCCGGACAGGGAATGGCGAAAAACTGTTTTTT. It translates to CSARTGNGEKLFF. This sequence joins TRBV29-1 and TRBJ1-4, with 8 bases identical to TRBD1. This CDR3 spans 13 amino acids. The junction had 9 bases not matched to a gene; V was cut back by 7 bases and J by 8 bases. Germline V gives CDR1 SQVTM, CDR2 ANQGSEA.

The J gene is TRBJ1-6, the V gene TRBV4-1; D uncertain. The CDR3 is made up of 17 amino acids. V lost 3 bases and J 7 bases, leaving 19 bases between the germline ends. The germline V gene has CDR1 MGHRA and CDR2 YSYEKL. The CDR3 DNA reads TGCGCCAGCAGCCACGACTCCGCCGGAGGAGGGAATTCACCCCTCCACTTT. Its protein is CASSHDSAGGGNSPLHF.

The chain is built from TRBV25-1 and TRBJ1-4, with 8 bases matching TRBD1. The CDR3 spans 14 residues. Trimming took 5 bases from V and 2 from J; bases not matched to a gene: 1. Germline V gives CDR1 MGHDK, CDR2 SYGVNS. The CDR3 spells CASSRTGTNEKLFF. Written as DNA, the CDR3 is TGTGCCAGCAGTCGGACAGGGACTAATGAAAAACTGTTTTTT.

V usage is TRBV5-5 and J usage is TRBJ1-4, with 8 positions matching TRBD1. V shed 4 bases, J shed 3 bases, and the junction held 8 bases outside the gene matches. The length of the CDR3 is 16 residues. CDR1 SGHKS and CDR2 YYEKEE come from the germline V gene (reference sequence). The DNA for the CDR3 is TGTGCCAGCAGCGCGATCAGGGGGCACGCTAATGAAAAACTGTTTTTT. It encodes CASSAIRGHANEKLFF.

The chain is built from TRBV10-3 and TRBJ2-7; D not resolved. Trimming shortened V by 4 bases and J by 0 bases, and 7 bases separated the two germline ends. Germline-derived CDR1 and CDR2 are ENHRY and SYGVKD. The CDR3 has 13 residues. The CDR3 sequence: CAISGTHSYEQYF. DNA for the CDR3: TGTGCCATCAGTGGAACCCACTCCTACGAGCAGTACTTC.

This chain joins TRBV9 and TRBJ2-2; D is uncertain. The V gene's germline CDR1 is SGDLS and CDR2 YYNGEE. V was trimmed by 0 bases and J by 2 bases, leaving 8 bases between them. The CDR3 sequence is 15 residues long. The CDR3 bases are TGTGCCAGCAGCGTAGGACATCGAAACACCGGGGAGCTGTTTTTT. Protein product: CASSVGHRNTGELFF.

V usage is TRBV6-5 and J usage is TRBJ1-5, with D perhaps matching TRBD1 (5 bases). The CDR3 is 13 amino acids. Between the trimmed V and J ends, which lost 5 bases and 4 bases, there was a span of 9 bases. Germline CDR1 reads MNHEY; CDR2 reads SVGAGI. As DNA, the CDR3 is TGTGCCAGCAGTGCCGACAGAAATCAGCCCCAGCATTTT. Amino acids: CASSADRNQPQHF.